The rows below give T cell receptor beta chains drawn from one sample of a study of blood T cell repertoires in COVID-19. Data came from immunoSEQ multiplex PCR; TCRdb stores just in-frame clones and leaves some out. The sample lists around 280,000 clones, around 87% seen once, with 1.3% in the top ten. Input material: peripheral blood. The receptors were gathered from a man in his sixties or seventies with acute or convalescent COVID-19. CDR3s leave out the opening cysteine and the closing phenylalanine or tryptophan. D genes are given only for firm matches.

v_gene | d_gene | CDR3aa
TRBV28 | TRBD2 | ASSSSGRAADTQY
TRBV10-1 | TRBD1 | ASSGAGTAINYGYT
TRBV3-1/TRBV3-2 | TRBD1 | ASSQVSKVRGKFPYNSPLH
TRBV6-6 | NA | ASSLPSGGGEKLF
TRBV9 | NA | ASSAGGQTNSPLH
TRBV10-3 | NA | ATNDPGPFYEQY
TRBV20-1 | TRBD1 | SASNRGGSTDTQY
TRBV6-2/TRBV6-3 | NA | ASSYSTVLGANVLT
TRBV4-1 | TRBD1 | ASSWDRGTEAF
TRBV7-2 | NA | ASSSGGESLGKLF
TRBV5-1 | TRBD1 | ASNLLTGGYNEQF
TRBV7-2 | TRBD1 | ASSLAGTGSYEQY
TRBV5-1 | NA | ASKETGSETQY
TRBV19 | TRBD1 | ASSTGGNSYNEQF
TRBV28 | NA | ASSLGRQGSQPQH
TRBV7-2 | NA | ASQKIYLYNEQF
TRBV7-2 | TRBD1 | ASSLAGTEAYEQY
TRBV12-3/TRBV12-4 | TRBD1 | ASNRDRVSEQY
TRBV9 | NA | AGSVGPGSNTEAF
TRBV11-3 | NA | ASSLENSGVDEQF
TRBV18 | NA | ASSQAVSVSGEKLF
TRBV25-1 | TRBD1 | ASSEPGRGSYEQY
TRBV28 | NA | ASSILTAYSNQPQH
TRBV4-1 | NA | ASSQIMSGVSPNYGYT
TRBV27 | TRBD1 | ASSLDRGGEKLF
TRBV5-1 | TRBD2 | ASSLGGEETQY
TRBV5-1 | NA | ASSRTGNEGYT
TRBV7-2 | NA | ASATRRSYNEQF
TRBV24-1 | NA | ATSDSKRQGGEKLF
TRBV19 | NA | ASSISQGYGYT
TRBV15 | NA | ATSRALTLRGYT
TRBV19 | NA | ASSRREQETQY
TRBV5-5 | NA | ASSLGGGNQPQH
TRBV2 | NA | ASGKGLGEQY
TRBV29-1 | NA | SAETGSNQPQH
TRBV18 | NA | ASSLPSTANTEAF
TRBV5-1 | NA | ASSVGQGSSGANVLT
TRBV18 | TRBD1 | ASSTSRDRGEKLF
TRBV7-9 | TRBD1 | ASSGQTGVQETQY
TRBV6-2/TRBV6-3 | NA | ASSYAAVGYTDTQY
TRBV6-5 | TRBD2 | ASSPGLAGVGEQF